Presented here are 26 T cell receptor beta chains from one specimen sequenced in a study of blood T cell repertoires in COVID-19. The table came from immunoSEQ multiplex PCR; TCRdb's copy has only in-frame clones and leaves some out. The profile shows a few hundred thousand clones, about 83% of them singletons. The specimen was peripheral blood. The receptors derive from a woman aged 45-65 years with acute or convalescent COVID-19.

The chain links TRBV7-6 to TRBJ1-2, with a tentative D call TRBD1 (6 bases). Trimming took off 1 base at V and 5 bases at J, with 14 bases between the two ends. CDR1 and CDR2 (germline): SGHVS, FNYEAQ. This CDR3 contains 15 residues. CDR3 sequence reads: CASSLGVQGKYGYTF. The CDR3 nucleotides read TGTGCCAGCAGCTTAGGAGTTCAGGGGAAATATGGCTACACCTTC.

With regard to this clone: Mismatch with germline at one junction end may stem from a read error. The CDR3 here is CASSVDRIPNIEAFF. In DNA form, the CDR3 reads TGTGCCAGCAGCGTCGACAGGATTCCGAACATTGAAGCTTTCTTT. The V and J genes are TRBV5-4 and TRBJ1-1; D perhaps matches TRBD1 (6 bases). The germline CDR1 and CDR2 sequences are SGHNT and YYREEE (reference sequence). The CDR3 totals 15 residues.

J is TRBJ2-2 and V is TRBV7-6; TRBD1 matches at 8 bases. CDR3 length: 17 residues. Germline V gives CDR1 SGHVS, CDR2 FNYEAQ. The ends lost 5 bases at V and 3 bases at J; junction bases unmatched: 11. The DNA of the CDR3 is TGTGCCAGCAGCGCAAACCGACAGGGGCGGCACACCGGGGAGCTGTTTTTT. The encoded protein is CASSANRQGRHTGELFF. Looking up the rest from reference TRBV7-6 and TRBJ2-2 gives the full variable domain: GAGVSQSPRYKVTKRGQDVALRCDPISGHVSLYWYRQALGQGPEFLTYFNYEAQQDKSGLPNDRFSAERPEGSISTLTIQRTEQRDSAMYRCASSANRQGRHTGELFFGEGSRLTVL.

The rearrangement uses TRBV7-7 and TRBJ2-1; 13 bases align to TRBD2. The junction had 6 bases not matched to a gene; V was cut back by 5 bases and J by 8 bases. The CDR3 totals 15 residues. The V gene's germline CDR1 is SSHAT and CDR2 FNYEAQ (reference sequence). CDR3 residues: CASSPTSGGAHEQFF. The CDR3 nucleotides read TGTGCCAGCAGCCCAACTAGCGGGGGGGCCCATGAGCAGTTCTTC.

This sequence joins TRBV5-6 and TRBJ1-2, with TRBD1 as a possible D gene (6 bases). Germline V lookup: CDR1 SGHDT, CDR2 YYEEEE. The CDR3 covers 15 residues. V gave up 4 bases and J gave up 3 bases, with 16 bases separating them. The CDR3 region has the DNA TGTGCCAGCAGCAATCGACAGGAATTTTACTATGGCTACACCTTC. This gives the protein CASSNRQEFYYGYTF. The full variable domain, its missing parts supplied by reference TRBV5-6 and TRBJ1-2, is DAGVTQSPTHLIKTRGQQVTLRCSPKSGHDTVSWYQQALGQGPQFIFQYYEEEERQRGNFPDRFSGHQFPNYSSELNVNALLLGDSALYLCASSNRQEFYYGYTFGSGTRLTVV.

A note on this clone: One end of the junction varies from germline; a read error may be responsible. The chain is built from TRBV19 and TRBJ2-5; D remains ambiguous. Germline values: CDR1 LNHDA, CDR2 SQIVND (reference sequence). CDR3 length: 15 amino acids. The CDR3 protein is CASRIGWKTEETQYF. Here the CDR3 DNA reads TGTGCCAGTAGAATAGGCTGGAAGACTGAAGAGACCCAGTACTTC. Based on the CDR3 plus reference TRBV19 and TRBJ2-5, the full variable domain is DGGITQSPKYLFRKEGQNVTLSCEQNLNHDAMYWYRQDPGQGLRLIYYSQIVNDFQKGDIAEGYSVSREKKESFPLTVTSAQKNPTAFYLCASRIGWKTEETQYFGPGTRLLVL.

The chain's CDR3 is CAGEGDGNSPLHF. The CDR3 nucleotides read TGTGCCGGGGAGGGGGATGGCAATTCACCCCTCCACTTT. The chain is built from TRBV30 and TRBJ1-6; D is perhaps TRBD1 (6 bases). The CDR3 totals 13 residues. Germline V gene data show CDR1 as GTSNPN and CDR2 as SVGIG (reference sequence). With 8 bases removed from V and 7 bases from J, the gap between germline ends came to 15 bases.

J is TRBJ2-7 and V is TRBV25-1; D possibly corresponds to TRBD2 (6 bases). Germline V gene sequence: CDR1 MGHDK, CDR2 SYGVNS. Trimming removed 9 bases at V and 3 bases at J, with 18 bases between. The CDR3 sequence is 14 residues long. CDR3 nucleotide sequence: TGTGCCAGAGCCGGGGGACGGACTTTCTACGAGCAGTACGTC. As protein: CARAGGRTFYEQYV.

This clone was counted between two and nine times. The chain uses TRBV6-5 and TRBJ2-7; D uncertain. Germline V gene lookup returns CDR1 MNHEY and CDR2 SVGAGI. The CDR3 is made up of 12 amino acids. Trimming cost V 8 bases and J 3 bases, with 11 bases left between them. The CDR3 nucleotides read TGTGCCAGCGCGCAGGTAGGCTACGAGCAGTACGTC. Amino acid sequence: CASAQVGYEQYV.

The V call is TRBV14, the J call TRBJ2-1; TRBD2 matches at 9 bases. V dropped 2 bases and J dropped 7; count of bases not matched to a gene: 12. The germline gives CDR1 SGHDN, CDR2 FVKESK. The CDR3 runs 17 residues. This chain's CDR3 is CASSQLGIAGDKNEQFF. CDR3 bases: TGTGCCAGCAGCCAACTTGGGATAGCGGGGGATAAGAATGAGCAGTTCTTC.

This clone was observed a handful of times. The V call is TRBV12-5, the J call TRBJ1-5; TRBD1 aligns across 9 bases. After removal of 5 bases from V and 9 bases from J, the junction contained 5 bases not matched to a gene. The CDR3 loop spans 13 amino acids. The V gene's germline CDR1 is LGHNT and CDR2 FRNRAP. For the CDR3, the DNA is TGTGCTAGTGGTCCGGGACAGGGTCGGCCCCAGCATTTT. Protein sequence: CASGPGQGRPQHF.

This clone was detected a few times. V gene TRBV24-1 combines with J gene TRBJ2-7; 7 bases are shared with TRBD1. The V gene's germline CDR1 is KGHDR and CDR2 SFDVKD. The CDR3 covers 13 residues. V shed 8 bases, J shed 3 bases, and the junction held 6 bases outside the gene matches. DNA of the CDR3: TGTGCCACCAAGGCCGGGACAGACTACGAGCAGTACGTC. It is translated as CATKAGTDYEQYV.

This rearrangement joins TRBV18 to TRBJ1-3; D remains unclear. Trimming took 3 bases from V and 2 from J, leaving 8 bases between them. The CDR3 runs to 14 residues. Germline CDR1 KGHSH, CDR2 LQKENI. The CDR3 bases are TGTGCCAGCTCACCGGTCGGGGCTGGAAACACCATATATTTT. Its protein is CASSPVGAGNTIYF.

V and J are TRBV7-9 and TRBJ2-7; D is possibly TRBD1 (6 bases). The CDR3 totals 13 residues. The V gene lost 5 bases and the J gene lost 3 bases, with 11 bases spanning the gap. Germline V gives CDR1 SEHNR, CDR2 FQNEAQ (reference sequence). The CDR3 spells CASSPGQLYEQYF. CDR3 bases: TGTGCCAGCAGCCCAGGACAGCTCTACGAGCAGTACTTC.

This clone appeared once. The chain joins TRBV19 to TRBJ1-3; TRBD1 is a possible D gene (5 bases). Germline V gives CDR1 LNHDA, CDR2 SQIVND (reference sequence). The CDR3 is 14 residues long. The CDR3 DNA follows: TGTGTCGCCGGGGGTATCGACTCTGGAAACACCATATATTTT. As protein: CVAGGIDSGNTIYF.

J is TRBJ1-1 and V is TRBV19; D unresolved. Germline V lookup: CDR1 LNHDA, CDR2 SQIVND (reference sequence). Trimming shortened V by 7 bases and J by 3 bases, and 15 bases separated the two germline ends. The CDR3 spans 14 residues. This chain's CDR3 is CASNSRRQDTEAFF. CDR3 bases: TGTGCCAGTAACTCGCGAAGACAAGACACTGAAGCTTTCTTT. Full variable domain (outside the CDR3, taken from reference TRBV19 and TRBJ1-1): DGGITQSPKYLFRKEGQNVTLSCEQNLNHDAMYWYRQDPGQGLRLIYYSQIVNDFQKGDIAEGYSVSREKKESFPLTVTSAQKNPTAFYLCASNSRRQDTEAFFGQGTRLTVV.

In its sample, this clone was seen a few times. The genes are TRBV12-1 and TRBJ2-5; the D segment call TRBD2 is taken from the table without a DNA check. TRBV12-1 is classified as a pseudogene. CDR3 size: 21 residues. The CDR3 loop reads CASSFTAPTKRVKGLQETQYF. In DNA form, the CDR3 reads TGTGCCAGCAGCTTTACCGCCCCGACTAAGCGGGTTAAGGGCTTGCAAGAGACCCAGTACTTC.

The chain recombines TRBV18 with TRBJ2-3; D ambiguous. The V and J ends lost 4 bases and 5 bases respectively, with 10 bases between them. The CDR3 spans 13 residues. Germline assignment: CDR1 KGHSH and CDR2 LQKENI. The CDR3 loop reads CASSRLGGDTQYF. CDR3 nucleotides: TGTGCCAGCTCACGGCTAGGCGGAGATACGCAGTATTTT.

V gene TRBV19 combines with J gene TRBJ2-5; 12 nucleotides agree with TRBD2. The CDR3 has 15 residues. Germline V gives CDR1 LNHDA, CDR2 SQIVND (reference sequence). The V gene end was trimmed by 4 bases and the J gene end by 2 bases; junction bases not matched to a gene: 2. DNA for the CDR3: TGTGCCAGTAGTACACTAGCGGGAGGACAAGAGACCCAGTACTTC. Encoded protein: CASSTLAGGQETQYF.

This sequence joins TRBV2 and TRBJ1-6; D is undetermined. The V end lost 3 bases, the J end lost 5 bases, and 11 bases lay between the germline ends. The CDR3 runs to 15 residues. Germline loops: CDR1 SNHLY, CDR2 FYNNEI. This CDR3 is CASSDSDTNNSPLHF. The CDR3 DNA reads TGTGCCAGCAGTGACTCTGACACGAATAATTCACCCCTCCACTTT.

The genes are TRBV6-5 and TRBJ1-1, with no clear D. The germline gives CDR1 MNHEY, CDR2 SVGAGI. V was pared by 5 bases and J by 11 bases, with 18 bases between. This CDR3 comprises 13 residues. The CDR3 DNA reads TGTGCCAGCAGTCGTCAGTTATCGACAATGGCTTTCTTT. Its protein is CASSRQLSTMAFF.

The chain has TRBV6-5 and TRBJ2-7, with 7 bases lining up with TRBD1. Germline V gives CDR1 MNHEY, CDR2 SVGAGI. Trimming removed 6 bases from V and 2 bases from J; junction bases left unmatched: 4. The CDR3 consists of 13 residues. The CDR3 DNA sequence: TGTGCCAGCAGCCCGACAGGGACCTACGAGCAGTACGTC. Amino acid sequence: CASSPTGTYEQYV.

V usage is TRBV19 and J usage is TRBJ1-1, with 8 bases aligning to TRBD1. Germline CDR1 reads LNHDA; CDR2 reads SQIVND (reference sequence). The CDR3 extends over 14 amino acids. The V and J ends lost 9 bases and 0 bases, in that order; junction bases with no gene match: 6. The CDR3 reads CASRDRSLNTEAFF. CDR3 nucleotide sequence: TGTGCCAGCCGGGACAGGAGCCTGAACACTGAAGCTTTCTTT.

The chain recombines TRBV3-1 (or the pseudogene TRBV3-2) with TRBJ1-2, with TRBD1 matching 8 bases. The germline V gene encodes CDR1 LGHDT and CDR2 YNNKEL (reference sequence). Unmatched junction bases numbered 4, after V lost 1 base and J lost 0 bases. CDR3 length: 16 residues. CDR3 sequence (DNA): TGTGCCAGCAGCCAAGGGACAGGGATTACTAACTATGGCTACACCTTC. It encodes CASSQGTGITNYGYTF.

Comment on this clone: In the same sample, other DNA sequences code for this CDR3. The rearrangement joins TRBV5-1 to TRBJ2-5, with 7 nucleotides matching TRBD1. V dropped 4 bases and J dropped 1; count of bases not matched to a gene: 4. Germline assignment: CDR1 SGHRS and CDR2 YFSETQ. The CDR3 consists of 14 residues. The CDR3 DNA is TGCGCCAGCAGCCCCGGGACAGCCCAAGAGACCCAGTACTTC. Translation: CASSPGTAQETQYF.

The chain couples TRBV3-1 (or the pseudogene TRBV3-2) to TRBJ2-3; 10 nucleotides line up with TRBD2. V lost 3 bases and J lost 4; bases outside the gene matches: 7. The CDR3 loop spans 16 amino acids. Germline V gene sequence: CDR1 LGHDT, CDR2 YNNKEL (reference sequence). CDR3 sequence: CASSQGESGGADTQYF. In nucleotides, the CDR3 is TGTGCCAGCAGCCAGGGCGAAAGCGGGGGGGCAGATACGCAGTATTTT.